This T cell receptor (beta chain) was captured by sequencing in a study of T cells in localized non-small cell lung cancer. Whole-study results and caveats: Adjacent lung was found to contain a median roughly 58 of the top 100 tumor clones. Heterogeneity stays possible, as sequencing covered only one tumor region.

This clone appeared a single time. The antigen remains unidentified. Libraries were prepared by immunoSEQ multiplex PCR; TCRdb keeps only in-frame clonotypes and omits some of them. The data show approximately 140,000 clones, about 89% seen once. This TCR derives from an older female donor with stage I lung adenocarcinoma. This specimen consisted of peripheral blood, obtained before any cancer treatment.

The CDR3 DNA sequence: TGTGCCAGTAGTGCCGGTCGGACACCCTATGGCTACACCTTC. Protein product: CASSAGRTPYGYTF. The chain recombines TRBV19 with TRBJ1-2, with D perhaps matching TRBD1 (5 bases). V lost 5 bases, J lost 4 bases, and 14 bases lay in between. Germline V gene sequence: CDR1 LNHDA, CDR2 SQIVND (reference sequence). This CDR3 has 14 residues.